The 12 T cell receptor beta chains below come from one sample, sequenced in a study of blood T cell repertoires in COVID-19. The table came from immunoSEQ multiplex PCR; TCRdb's copy has only in-frame clones and leaves some out. The sample yields approximately 220,000 clones, 70% to 85% seen once. Sequenced input: PBMCs or T cells enriched from blood (not recorded which). Receptors were obtained from a woman in her thirties or forties with acute COVID-19.

The chain couples TRBV11-2 to TRBJ2-7, with D unclear. The CDR3 contains 13 residues. Germline loops: CDR1 SGHAT, CDR2 FQNNGV. Trimming took 8 bases from V and 0 from J, leaving 11 bases between them. CDR3: CASCIGLSYEQYF. The CDR3 bases are TGTGCCAGCTGCATAGGGCTCTCCTACGAGCAGTACTTC.

The chain uses TRBV4-1 and TRBJ2-7; weak D call: TRBD1 (6 bases). From germline, CDR1 is MGHRA and CDR2 YSYEKL. V lost 3 bases and J 0 bases, leaving 18 bases between the germline ends. The CDR3 is 17 residues long. Here the CDR3 reads CASSQGALEGPSYEQYF. The CDR3 DNA reads as TGCGCCAGCAGCCAGGGGGCCCTCGAGGGCCCCTCCTACGAGCAGTACTTC.

The V and J genes are TRBV6-5 and TRBJ1-2, with D hard to call. The CDR3 is made up of 14 amino acids. Trimming took off 6 bases at V and 1 base at J, with 12 bases between the two ends. Germline V gene sequence: CDR1 MNHEY, CDR2 SVGAGI. The CDR3 is CASRAGGYNYGYTF. Written as DNA, the CDR3 is TGTGCCAGCAGGGCCGGCGGATATAACTATGGCTACACCTTC.

The chain has TRBV2 and TRBJ2-7; 8 bases align to TRBD2. Germline assignment: CDR1 SNHLY and CDR2 FYNNEI. The CDR3 sequence is 14 residues long. The trim removed 2 bases at V and 3 bases at J, leaving 3 bases unmatched. The CDR3 DNA reads as TGTGCCAGCAGTGAACGGGGACTAGGCTACGAGCAGTACTTC. It translates to CASSERGLGYEQYF.

This clone was counted a single time. The chain is built from TRBV3-1 (or the pseudogene TRBV3-2) and TRBJ1-2; 8 bases agree with TRBD1. V shed 4 bases and J 8 bases; nucleotides not matched to a gene: 6. The CDR3 runs 13 residues. Germline CDR1 reads LGHDT; CDR2 reads YNNKEL (reference sequence). The CDR3 nucleotides are TGTGCCAGCAGCCGTCGGACAGGGCAAGGCTACACCTTC. Its protein product is CASSRRTGQGYTF.

V usage is TRBV4-2 and J usage is TRBJ1-6; 7 bases are shared with TRBD1. Losses at the gene ends were 3 bases for V and 7 bases for J; bases not matched to a gene: 9. The CDR3 runs to 16 residues. Germline CDR1 is LGHNA and CDR2 is YNFKEQ. The CDR3 DNA is TGTGCCAGCAGCCAGGAAACCGGGACAGTCAATTCACCCCTCCACTTT. Translated: CASSQETGTVNSPLHF.

The rearrangement joins TRBV6-2 or TRBV6-3 to TRBJ1-1; TRBD1 matches 10 bases. V lost 4 bases and J lost 7; bases outside the gene matches: 9. Looked up from germline, CDR1 is MNHEY and CDR2 is SVGEGT. The CDR3 contains 15 residues. CDR3 DNA: TGTGCCAGCAGTTCCTTTAGACAGGGGGCCCGTGAAGCTTTCTTT. Its translation: CASSSFRQGAREAFF.

This chain uses TRBV3-1 (or the pseudogene TRBV3-2) with TRBJ1-5; TRBD1 matches 7 bases. Germline CDR1 LGHDT, CDR2 YNNKEL (reference sequence). CDR3 length equals 16 residues. V lost 1 base to trimming and J lost 3 bases; unmatched junction nucleotides: 6. For the CDR3, the DNA is TGTGCCAGCAGCCAAGCCGGGACAGTCTACAATCAGCCCCAGCATTTT. This translates into CASSQAGTVYNQPQHF.

The chain links TRBV7-9 to TRBJ2-1; the match to TRBD1 covers 8 bases. Losses at the gene ends were 4 bases for V and 7 bases for J; bases not matched to a gene: 6. The germline V gene has CDR1 SEHNR and CDR2 FQNEAQ (reference sequence). This CDR3 is built from 14 residues. CDR3 DNA sequence: TGTGCCAGCAGCTCCCCACAGGGGGTTAATGAGCAGTTCTTC. It codes for CASSSPQGVNEQFF.

The chain is built from TRBV3-1 (or the pseudogene TRBV3-2) and TRBJ2-2, with 7 bases aligning to TRBD1. This CDR3 spans 14 amino acids. After removal of 5 bases from V and 1 base from J, the junction contained 1 base not matched to a gene. CDR1 is LGHDT and CDR2 is YNNKEL in the germline V gene (reference sequence). As DNA, the CDR3 is TGTGCCAGCAGCGGGGACAGGAACACCGGGGAGCTGTTTTTT. Encoded protein: CASSGDRNTGELFF.

V gene TRBV6-2 or TRBV6-3 combines with J gene TRBJ2-2, with D perhaps TRBD2 (7 bases). This CDR3 comprises 18 residues. With 3 bases removed from V and 4 bases from J, the gap between germline ends came to 21 bases. The germline V gene has CDR1 MNHEY and CDR2 SVGEGT. The CDR3 DNA is TGTGCCAGCAGTTATTTAAATTGGGGGGGCCTGAGCACCGGGGAGCTGTTTTTT. Residues: CASSYLNWGGLSTGELFF.

This clone was counted once. The gene calls are TRBV7-8 and TRBJ2-7, with 11 bases aligning to TRBD2. There are 17 residues in the CDR3. With V trimmed by 2 bases and J by 7 bases, 13 bases remained unmatched. The V gene's germline CDR1 is SGHVS and CDR2 FQNEAQ. As DNA, the CDR3 is TGTGCCAGCAGCTTACTCATAGCGGGGGGGCTTCAAGAGGAGCAGTACTTC. Residues: CASSLLIAGGLQEEQYF.